This T cell receptor (beta chain) originates from a study of identical twins (dated by TCRdb to 2016 to 2017). Background for the entire study: TCR alpha and beta repertoires from monozygotic twins, unrelated adults of various ages and cord blood were deep-sequenced to test whether fetal clonotypes persist. To rule out contamination, the twin experiments were replicated at different times with different library preparation protocols.

Only healthy Caucasian donors were included. The twin cohort consisted of three pairs of female monozygotic twins, all aged roughly 18 to 29 years. CD4+ and CD8+ T cell populations were isolated with positive isolation kits from Invitrogen. What the study reported, not specific to this receptor: The excess sharing between twins in beta out-of-frame sequences was weaker because fewer shared sequences reduced the signal-to-noise ratio. Compared with coincidental sharing between unrelated individuals, out-of-frame TCR alpha sequences shared between twins had an excess of sequences with low generation probability. Because the same donors could not be followed over many years, the conclusions depended on cross-sectional statistical analysis. Fewer insertions were carried by abundant cord blood beta clonotypes, a similar but weaker trend appeared in young adult naive repertoires, and no such trend appeared in memory repertoires. In monozygotic twins, out-of-frame TCR alpha sharing was systematically underestimated by recombination models, although the models agreed with sharing between unrelated individuals. Zero-insertion analyses could be partly confounded by invariant T cells such as MAIT and iNKT, although diverse VJ usage argued against such confounding for most clonotypes.

This clonotype is a singleton in its sample. Its antigen is not yet known. The record has no base qualities; no much larger clone is one base away. Receptor libraries were prepared by 5' RACE. TCRdb names Illumina HiSeq 2000 as the instrument used. Template switching introduced a universal primer binding site; the final cDNA contained a unique molecular identifier, enabling accurate counting of TCR cDNA molecules. First-strand cDNA for TCR alpha and beta chains was synthesized from specific primers in the conserved constant-segment region. Each cDNA library was double barcoded, with a SMART-Mk sample barcode plus Illumina barcodes, to control for contamination. TruSeq adapter sequences and Illumina sample barcodes were added in two successive PCR steps. The Illumina HiSeq platform was used with custom primers to sequence TCR alpha and beta cDNA libraries. In the source study's methods: Raw reads were processed with MiGEC to extract unique molecular identifiers, and MiXCR was used to determine CDR3 positions. Recombination models were inferred per individual with the repgenHMM and IGoR tools using an EM algorithm. Shared clonotypes were analyzed with the tcR package in R, and sharing was normalized by the product of cloneset sizes. Out-of-frame nonproductive sequences were analyzed to study raw recombination free of thymic and clonal selection effects. In TCRdb, the public reads were trimmed at Q25 with fastp and aligned with MiXCR, with productive beta chains retained. Merged by CDR3 protein, the rows form single entries marked with the most common genes and DNA. TCRdb, not the original authors, processed these V and J calls. The sample table shows over 500,000 distinct CDR3 sequences, and about 20% are seen once. The leading ten clones occupy around 0.9% of the sample.

The CDR3 goes from the cysteine to the phenylalanine over 13 residues. Of all the DNA, just the CDR3 is kept, 39 bases in frame from base 1. The germline V gene gives CDR1 as SGHRS and CDR2 as YFSETQ. V is reduced by 2 bases and J by 6 bases, leaving a spacing of 10 bases between them. These data also featured in a second study, about T cells expressing NK-cell markers. Per that second paper: Three sorted T-cell subsets (CD3+CD56+NKG2C+, CD3+CD56+NKG2C- and CD3+CD56-NKG2C+) from fewer than 10 donors had their TCR beta-chain repertoires profiled. Of the eight sequenced donors, seven were found to be HCMV-seropositive and one was found to be HCMV-seronegative. In several experiments an anti-gammadeltaTCR antibody was added to restrict sorting to alphabetaTCR-expressing T cells. In a handful of donors, the dominant CD3+CD56+NKG2C+ clonotypes were among the top 10 CD8+ clonotypes and accounted for about 1.0-7.5% of CD8+ T cells. Those dominant clonotypes were again the most abundant among CD3+CD56-NKG2C+ cells in a few donors, at roughly 25-65%. Whether the expanded NKG2C-expressing T cell clones were specific for HCMV antigens remained unclear. The study sequenced eight donors, all healthy volunteers chosen at random: three men and five women. To determine HCMV serostatus, a commercial ELISA kit was used to detect HCMV-specific IgG in serum. MIGEC handled demultiplexing of the reads and grouping by UMI, while MiTCR was used to assemble and quantify clonotypes. Only TCR cDNA sequences supported by at least two reads were kept to exclude erroneous sequences. Downstream repertoire analysis used the tcR package, and clonotypes were matched across fractions by CDR3 nucleotide sequence plus V segment. VDJmatch was used to annotate antigen specificity against VDJdb, with one amino acid substitution in CDR3 permitted.

The chain is assembled from TRBV5-1 and TRBJ2-3; the D gene identity is not certain. The sequencing sample was made of CD4+ T cells sorted from blood. This receptor was taken from a woman aged 18-30 years in good health. The CDR3 reads as follows: CASSFFGLDTQYF. The DNA reads as follows: TGCGCCAGCAGCTTTTTCGGCTTGGATACGCAGTATTTT. The CDR3 plus the reference TRBV5-1 and TRBJ2-3 genes for the other parts give the full variable domain: KAGVTQTPRYLIKTRGQQVTLSCSPISGHRSVSWYQQTPGQGLQFLFEYFSETQRNKGNFPGRFSGRQFSNSRSEMNVSTLELGDSALYLCASSFFGLDTQYFGPGTRLTVL.